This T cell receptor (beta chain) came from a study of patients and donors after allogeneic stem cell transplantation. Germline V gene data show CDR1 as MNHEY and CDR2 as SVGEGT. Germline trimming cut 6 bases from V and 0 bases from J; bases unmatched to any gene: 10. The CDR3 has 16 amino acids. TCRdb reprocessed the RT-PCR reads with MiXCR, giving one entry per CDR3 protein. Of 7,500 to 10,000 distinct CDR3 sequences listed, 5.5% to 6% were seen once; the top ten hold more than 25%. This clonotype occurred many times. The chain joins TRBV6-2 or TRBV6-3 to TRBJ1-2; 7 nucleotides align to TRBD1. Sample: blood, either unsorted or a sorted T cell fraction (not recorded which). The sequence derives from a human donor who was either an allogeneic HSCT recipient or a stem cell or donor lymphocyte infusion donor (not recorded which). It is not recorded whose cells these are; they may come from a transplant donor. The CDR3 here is CASSRPGTASNYGYTF. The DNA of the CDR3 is TGTGCCAGCAGCCGCCCTGGGACAGCATCTAACTATGGCTACACCTTC.